These 16 T cell receptor beta chains originate from one sample sequenced in a study of cytomegalovirus exposure and HLA in healthy donors. The PCR employed 60 Vbeta primers together with 13 Jbeta primers. The protocol was immunoSEQ multiplex PCR, while the TCRdb copy is restricted to in-frame clones and leaves out a portion. The sample contains around 99,000 clones, roughly 76% of which appear only once. The sample taken for sequencing was PBMCs. The receptors were sampled from a man younger than 35 in good health and CMV-seronegative.

This clone showed up just once. The chain employs TRBV4-2 and TRBJ2-5; 9 positions agree with TRBD2. Gene TRBJ2-7 matches the end of the DNA better, so the J call may be wrong. Germline CDR1 and CDR2: LGHNA and YNFKEQ. CDR3 size: 14 residues. Written as DNA, the CDR3 is TGTGCCAGCAGCCAAAGCGGGGGGTCCTACGAGCAGTACTTC. The encoded protein is CASSQSGGSYEQYF.

V and J are TRBV2 and TRBJ1-6; 9 bases fit TRBD1. The junction had 10 bases not matched to a gene; V was cut back by 7 bases and J by 0 bases. Germline values: CDR1 SNHLY, CDR2 FYNNEI. CDR3 length: 18 amino acids. The CDR3 is CASTFGTGRSSYNSPLHF. The CDR3 DNA reads TGTGCCAGCACCTTCGGGACAGGGAGAAGCTCCTATAATTCACCCCTCCACTTT.

The rearrangement uses TRBV5-1 and TRBJ2-3; 7 bases fit TRBD2. This CDR3 spans 14 amino acids. J was trimmed by 4 bases and V by 2 bases; bases with no gene match: 4. Germline V lookup: CDR1 SGHRS, CDR2 YFSETQ. The CDR3 DNA is TGCGCCAGCAGCTTCTCAGGGAGGGCAGATACGCAGTATTTT. Amino acids: CASSFSGRADTQYF. The whole variable domain, filled in from reference TRBV5-1 and TRBJ2-3, reads KAGVTQTPRYLIKTRGQQVTLSCSPISGHRSVSWYQQTPGQGLQFLFEYFSETQRNKGNFPGRFSGRQFSNSRSEMNVSTLELGDSALYLCASSFSGRADTQYFGPGTRLTVL.

The chain has TRBV5-5 and TRBJ2-7, with TRBD1 matching over 9 bases. Unmatched junction bases numbered 4, after V lost 4 bases and J lost 2 bases. This CDR3 has 14 residues. Germline lookup yields CDR1 SGHKS and CDR2 YYEKEE (reference sequence). The CDR3 nucleotides are TGTGCCAGCAGCGCGGGACAGGGAACCTACGAGCAGTACTTC. It codes for CASSAGQGTYEQYF.

Only a few counts were recorded for this clone. This chain links TRBV6-5 with TRBJ1-6; the D is unclear. Per germline, CDR1 MNHEY and CDR2 SVGAGI. The CDR3 is made up of 14 amino acids. V was clipped by 0 bases and J by 7 bases, with 7 bases between them. The CDR3 protein is CASSYSTRNSPLHF. The CDR3 DNA reads as TGTGCCAGCAGTTACTCGACTAGAAATTCACCCCTCCACTTT.

The rearrangement joins TRBV27 to TRBJ2-1; D is undetermined. Germline-derived CDR1 and CDR2 are MNHEY and SMNVEV (reference sequence). Trimming cost V 5 bases and J 5 bases, with 10 bases left between them. The CDR3 contains 13 residues. This CDR3 reads CASSPLRDNEQFF. In nucleotides, the CDR3 is TGTGCCAGCAGTCCCCTCCGGGACAATGAGCAGTTCTTC.

This clone was seen a single time. V is TRBV2 and J is TRBJ2-4, with D perhaps matching TRBD2 (9 bases). Trimming cost V 4 bases and J 0 bases, with 25 bases left between them. CDR3 length: 20 residues. The germline V gene encodes CDR1 SNHLY and CDR2 FYNNEI. The CDR3 DNA sequence: TGTGCCAGCAGTGGCCGGACAGGGAGATTAGCGGGAGTAGCCAAAAACATTCAGTACTTC. It yields the protein CASSGRTGRLAGVAKNIQYF.

V is TRBV19 and J is TRBJ2-3; 11 positions match TRBD2. Germline lookup yields CDR1 LNHDA and CDR2 SQIVND (reference sequence). This CDR3 spans 18 amino acids. The V gene end was trimmed by 1 base and the J gene end by 1 base; junction bases not matched to a gene: 7. Written as DNA, the CDR3 is TGTGCCAGTAGTATAGGGGGTCCTAGCGGGGGGCGCACAGATACGCAGTATTTT. Translated: CASSIGGPSGGRTDTQYF.

This clone was seen once. The gene calls are TRBV7-9 and TRBJ2-1, with a tentative D call TRBD2 (5 bases). CDR1 is SEHNR and CDR2 is FQNEAQ in the germline V gene (reference sequence). CDR3 length: 14 residues. V lost 3 bases and J lost 10, with 16 bases in between. CDR3 in amino acids: CASSFLHPPGEQFF. For the CDR3, the DNA is TGTGCCAGCAGCTTCCTACACCCGCCGGGGGAGCAGTTCTTC.

This clone was seen more than once but under ten times. The chain uses TRBV19 and TRBJ2-7; no firm D call. Germline V gene data show CDR1 as LNHDA and CDR2 as SQIVND (reference sequence). The CDR3 is 13 amino acids. V was pared by 0 bases and J by 2 bases, with 5 bases between. The CDR3 loop is CASSIDLPYEQYF. The CDR3 DNA follows: TGTGCCAGTAGTATAGATCTCCCCTACGAGCAGTACTTC. Full variable domain (missing parts from reference TRBV19 and TRBJ2-7): DGGITQSPKYLFRKEGQNVTLSCEQNLNHDAMYWYRQDPGQGLRLIYYSQIVNDFQKGDIAEGYSVSREKKESFPLTVTSAQKNPTAFYLCASSIDLPYEQYFGPGTRLTVT.

This clone appeared once. The chain employs TRBV25-1 and TRBJ1-1, with D possibly TRBD1 on 5 matching bases. The CDR3 contains 14 residues. Trimming removed 3 bases at V and 2 bases at J, with 10 bases between. Germline V lookup: CDR1 MGHDK, CDR2 SYGVNS. In DNA, the CDR3 is TGTGCCAGCAGTGACACAGGACAAAACACTGAAGCTTTCTTT. This translates into CASSDTGQNTEAFF. Together with reference TRBV25-1 and TRBJ1-1, the CDR3 gives the full variable domain: EADIYQTPRYLVIGTGKKITLECSQTMGHDKMYWYQQDPGMELHLIHYSYGVNSTEKGDLSSESTVSRIRTEHFPLTLESARPSHTSQYLCASSDTGQNTEAFFGQGTRLTVV.

This clone was counted between two and nine times. The V and J genes are TRBV5-1 and TRBJ2-7; D unresolved. CDR3 size: 13 residues. Trimming left V 0 bases short and J 3 bases short, with 7 bases between. The germline V gene encodes CDR1 SGHRS and CDR2 YFSETQ. The CDR3 region has the DNA TGCGCCAGCAGCTTGGTAGGCGGCTACGAGCAGTACTTC. This gives the protein CASSLVGGYEQYF.

The genes are TRBV18 and TRBJ2-5; 7 bases are a match to TRBD1. The CDR3 is made up of 14 amino acids. The germline CDR1 and CDR2 sequences are KGHSH and LQKENI. V lost 6 bases and J lost 1; bases outside the gene matches: 5. CDR3 sequence reads: CASSPRQGQETQYF. DNA for the CDR3: TGTGCCAGCTCTCCAAGACAGGGCCAAGAGACCCAGTACTTC.

This clone was seen only a few times. The CDR3 does not end in the conserved phenylalanine or tryptophan, so this is likely a read error. No DNA is shown, since the ends of the CDR3 on it are uncertain; the CDR3 is the one TCRdb lists. This chain links TRBV27 with TRBJ2-7; the table names TRBD1, a call not compared with the DNA. Germline CDR1 and CDR2: MNHEY and SMNVEV (reference sequence). 14 amino acids form the CDR3, both terminal residues included. The CDR3 here is CASSFSGTGTVPHL.

The chain joins TRBV5-4 to TRBJ1-4; D may be TRBD1 (5 bases). V was cut by 0 bases and J by 5 bases, with 14 bases left in between. CDR1 and CDR2 from the germline V gene are SGHNT and YYREEE (reference sequence). CDR3 size: 16 residues. This CDR3 is CASSLAGRGGNEKLFF. The CDR3 region has the DNA TGTGCCAGCAGCTTGGCCGGACGGGGGGGGAATGAAAAACTGTTTTTT.

J is TRBJ1-4 and V is TRBV27, with D unclear. The CDR3 consists of 15 residues. Between the trimmed V and J ends, which lost 5 bases and 3 bases, there was a span of 13 bases. Germline CDR1 reads MNHEY; CDR2 reads SMNVEV (reference sequence). The CDR3 nucleotides read TGTGCCAGCAGTCCCCGACAAGTTCCTAATGAAAAACTGTTTTTT. This gives the protein CASSPRQVPNEKLFF.